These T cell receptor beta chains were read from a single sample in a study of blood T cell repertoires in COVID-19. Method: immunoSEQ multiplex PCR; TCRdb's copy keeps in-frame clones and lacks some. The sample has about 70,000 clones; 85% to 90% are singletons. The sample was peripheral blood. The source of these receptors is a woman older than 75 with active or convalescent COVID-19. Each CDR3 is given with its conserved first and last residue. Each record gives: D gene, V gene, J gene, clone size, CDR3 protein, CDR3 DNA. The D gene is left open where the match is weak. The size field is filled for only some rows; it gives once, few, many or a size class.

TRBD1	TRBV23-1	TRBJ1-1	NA	CASRGQKNTEAFF	TGCGCCAGCAGGGGACAGAAGAACACTGAAGCTTTCTTT
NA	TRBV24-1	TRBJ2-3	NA	CATSDPGTGGTDTQYF	TGTGCCACCAGTGATCCGGGTACGGGGGGCACAGATACGCAGTATTTT
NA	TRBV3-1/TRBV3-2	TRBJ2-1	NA	CASSQPTERQGQFF	TGTGCCAGCAGCCAACCCACTGAGAGACAAGGGCAGTTCTTC
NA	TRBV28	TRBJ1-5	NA	CASSLNEVVHF	TGTGCCAGCAGTTTGAACGAGGTCGTGCATTTT
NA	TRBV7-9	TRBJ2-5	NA	CASSLALPVETQYF	TGTGCCAGCAGCTTAGCCCTACCGGTAGAGACCCAGTACTTC
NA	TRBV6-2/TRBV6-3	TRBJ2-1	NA	CASSYSIFRTETYNEQFF	TGTGCCAGCAGTTACTCGATTTTTAGGACAGAAACCTACAATGAGCAGTTCTTC
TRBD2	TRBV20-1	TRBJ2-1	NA	CSAGLAAEQFF	TGCAGTGCGGGACTAGCGGCTGAGCAGTTCTTC
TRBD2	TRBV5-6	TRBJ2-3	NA	CASRYTSGRNTQYF	TGTGCCAGCAGATACACTAGCGGGAGGAATACGCAGTATTTT
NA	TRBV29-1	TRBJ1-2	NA	CSVLPGTRSNYGYTF	TGCAGCGTCTTACCGGGGACAAGATCTAACTATGGCTACACCTTC
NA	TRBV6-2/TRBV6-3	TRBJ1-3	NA	CASSYGTHSGNTIYF	TGTGCCAGCAGTTACGGGACACACTCTGGAAACACCATATATTTT
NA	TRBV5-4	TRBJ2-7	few	CASSKDRSSYEQYF	TGTGCCAGCAGCAAAGACAGAAGCTCCTACGAGCAGTACTTC
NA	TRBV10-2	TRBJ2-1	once	CASIRAGPSYNEQFF	TGCGCCAGCATCCGGGCGGGGCCATCCTACAATGAGCAGTTCTTC
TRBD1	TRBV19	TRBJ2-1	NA	CASSRDSVGQFF	TGTGCCAGTAGTAGGGACAGTGTTGGCCAGTTCTTC
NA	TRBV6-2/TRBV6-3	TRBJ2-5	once	CASSPWGLPGTQYF	TGTGCCAGCAGTCCCTGGGGACTCCCAGGGACCCAGTACTTC
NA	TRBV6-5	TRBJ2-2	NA	CASSVSSGELFF	TGTGCCAGCAGCGTTAGCTCCGGGGAGCTGTTTTTT
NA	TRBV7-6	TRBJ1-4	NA	CASSLSQHNEKLFF	TGTGCCAGCAGCTTGTCACAGCATAATGAAAAACTGTTTTTT
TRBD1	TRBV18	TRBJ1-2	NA	CASSWDRNYGYTF	TGTGCCAGCTCGTGGGACAGAAACTATGGCTACACCTTC
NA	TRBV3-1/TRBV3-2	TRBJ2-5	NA	CASSQGDWGRETQYF	TGTGCCAGCAGCCAAGGGGACTGGGGAAGGGAGACCCAGTACTTC
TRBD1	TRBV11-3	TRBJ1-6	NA	CASSDIGTGPSPLHF	TGTGCCAGCAGCGACATCGGGACAGGGCCTTCACCCCTCCACTTT
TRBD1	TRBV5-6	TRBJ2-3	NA	CASSSGTATDPDTQYF	TGTGCCAGCAGCTCCGGGACAGCTACTGATCCAGATACGCAGTATTTT
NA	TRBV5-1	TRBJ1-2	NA	CAVGDIRYGYTF	TGCGCCGTCGGGGACATTCGATATGGCTACACCTTC
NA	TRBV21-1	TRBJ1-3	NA	CASSNWARRGSGNTIYF	TGTGCCAGCAGCAACTGGGCCCGGCGTGGCTCTGGAAACACCATATATTTT
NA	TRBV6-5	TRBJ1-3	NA	CASRGRDSGNTIYF	TGTGCCAGCAGGGGCAGGGACTCTGGAAACACCATATATTTT
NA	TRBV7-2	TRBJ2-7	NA	CASSMYPGHTWGQYF	TGTGCCAGCAGCATGTACCCGGGACACACCTGGGGGCAGTACTTC
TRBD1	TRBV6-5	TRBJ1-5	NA	CASLPGQGIQPQHF	TGTGCCAGCTTACCGGGACAGGGTATTCAGCCCCAGCATTTT
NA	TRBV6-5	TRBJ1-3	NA	CASSYGGISGNTIYF	TGTGCCAGCAGTTACGGCGGAATCTCTGGAAACACCATATATTTT
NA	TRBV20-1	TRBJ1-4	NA	CSASLRARGILFF	NA
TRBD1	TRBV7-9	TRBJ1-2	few	CASSSGQGREFNYGYTF	TGTGCCAGCAGCTCCGGACAGGGTAGAGAATTTAACTATGGCTACACCTTC
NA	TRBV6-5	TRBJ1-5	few	CASSPGLIMAPQHF	TGTGCCAGCAGTCCTGGGCTGATCATGGCGCCCCAGCATTTT